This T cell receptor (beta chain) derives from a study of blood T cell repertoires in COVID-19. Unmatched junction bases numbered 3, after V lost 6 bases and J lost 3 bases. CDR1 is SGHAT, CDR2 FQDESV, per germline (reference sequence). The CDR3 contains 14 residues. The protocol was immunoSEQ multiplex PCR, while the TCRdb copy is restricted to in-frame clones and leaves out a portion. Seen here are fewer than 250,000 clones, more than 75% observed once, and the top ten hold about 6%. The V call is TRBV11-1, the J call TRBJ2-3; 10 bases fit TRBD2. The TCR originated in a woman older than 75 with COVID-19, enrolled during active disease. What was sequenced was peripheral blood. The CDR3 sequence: CASRQAGGTDTQYF. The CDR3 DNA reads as TGTGCCAGCAGACAAGCGGGAGGGACAGATACGCAGTATTTT. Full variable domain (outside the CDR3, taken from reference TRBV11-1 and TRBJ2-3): EAEVAQSPRYKITEKSQAVAFWCDPISGHATLYWYRQILGQGPELLVQFQDESVVDDSQLPKDRFSAERLKGVDSTLKIQPAELGDSAMYLCASRQAGGTDTQYFGPGTRLTVL.